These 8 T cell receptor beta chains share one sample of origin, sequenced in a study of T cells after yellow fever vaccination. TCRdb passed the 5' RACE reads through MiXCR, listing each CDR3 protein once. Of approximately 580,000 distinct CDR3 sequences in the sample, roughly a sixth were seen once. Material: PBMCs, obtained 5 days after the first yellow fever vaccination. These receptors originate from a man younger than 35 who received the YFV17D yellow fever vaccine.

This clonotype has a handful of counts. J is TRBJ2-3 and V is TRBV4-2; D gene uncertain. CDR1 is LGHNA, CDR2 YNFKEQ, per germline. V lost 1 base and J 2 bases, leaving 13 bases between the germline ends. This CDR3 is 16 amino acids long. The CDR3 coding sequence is TGTGCCAGCAGCCAAGGCTCTAGGTCCCTCACAGATACGCAGTATTTT. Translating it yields CASSQGSRSLTDTQYF.

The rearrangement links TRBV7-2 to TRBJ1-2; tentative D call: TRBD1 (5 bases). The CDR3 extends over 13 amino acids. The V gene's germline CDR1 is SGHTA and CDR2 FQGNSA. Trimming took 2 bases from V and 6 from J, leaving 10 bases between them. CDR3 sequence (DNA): TGTGCCAGCAGCTTACGGGGCGGGGATGGCTACACCTTC. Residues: CASSLRGGDGYTF.

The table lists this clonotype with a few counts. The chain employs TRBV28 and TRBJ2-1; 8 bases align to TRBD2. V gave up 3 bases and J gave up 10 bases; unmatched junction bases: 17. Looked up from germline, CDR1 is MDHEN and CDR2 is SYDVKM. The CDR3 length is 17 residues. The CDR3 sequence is CASSFGGGRPPRVEQFF. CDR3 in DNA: TGTGCCAGCAGTTTCGGCGGGGGGCGTCCGCCCCGGGTCGAGCAGTTCTTC.

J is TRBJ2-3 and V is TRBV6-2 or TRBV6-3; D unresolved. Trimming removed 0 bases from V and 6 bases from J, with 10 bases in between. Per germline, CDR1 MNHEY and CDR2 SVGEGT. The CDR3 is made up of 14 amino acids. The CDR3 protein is CASSYSFPLDTQYF. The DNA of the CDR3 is TGTGCCAGCAGTTACTCGTTTCCTCTCGATACGCAGTATTTT.

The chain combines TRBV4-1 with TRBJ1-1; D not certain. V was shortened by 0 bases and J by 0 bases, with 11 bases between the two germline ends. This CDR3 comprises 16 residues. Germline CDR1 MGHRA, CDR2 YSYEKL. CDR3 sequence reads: CASSQDWRRLNTEAFF. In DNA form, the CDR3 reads TGCGCCAGCAGCCAAGATTGGAGACGGTTGAACACTGAAGCTTTCTTT.

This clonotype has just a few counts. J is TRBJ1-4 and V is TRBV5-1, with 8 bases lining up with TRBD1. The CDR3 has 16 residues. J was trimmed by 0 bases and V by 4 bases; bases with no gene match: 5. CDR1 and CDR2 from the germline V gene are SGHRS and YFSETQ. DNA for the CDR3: TGCGCCAGCAGCCTCGAGGACAGGGCAACTAATGAAAAACTGTTTTTT. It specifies CASSLEDRATNEKLFF.

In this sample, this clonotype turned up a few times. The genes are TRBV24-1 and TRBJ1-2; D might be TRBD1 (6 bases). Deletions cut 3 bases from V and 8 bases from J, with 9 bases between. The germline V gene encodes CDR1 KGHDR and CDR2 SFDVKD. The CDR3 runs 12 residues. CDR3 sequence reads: CATSDRRGGYTF. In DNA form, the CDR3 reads TGTGCCACCAGTGATCGGAGGGGGGGCTACACCTTC.

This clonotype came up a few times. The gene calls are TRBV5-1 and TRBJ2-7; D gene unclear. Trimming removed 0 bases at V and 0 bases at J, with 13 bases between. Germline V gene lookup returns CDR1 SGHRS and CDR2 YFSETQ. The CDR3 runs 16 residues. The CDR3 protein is CASSLAPVVSSYEQYF. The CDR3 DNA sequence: TGCGCCAGCAGCTTGGCCCCTGTCGTTAGCTCCTACGAGCAGTACTTC.